This T cell receptor (beta chain) was retrieved from a study of blood T cell repertoires in COVID-19. The CDR3 spans 18 residues. V lost 5 bases to trimming and J lost 5 bases; unmatched junction nucleotides: 18. The germline CDR1 and CDR2 sequences are SGHVS and FQNEAQ. TCRdb keeps only in-frame clones here, not all; method: immunoSEQ multiplex PCR. The sample records a few hundred thousand clones, 85% to 90% being singletons. The chain employs TRBV7-8 and TRBJ2-7; 10 nucleotides agree with TRBD2. This receptor was taken from a woman in her thirties or forties with acute or convalescent COVID-19. Sequencing used peripheral blood. The CDR3 DNA follows: TGTGCCAGCAGCCCCAGGGCAGCGGGGGGGCGGTCCTTCCACGAGCAGTACGTC. Encoded protein: CASSPRAAGGRSFHEQYV.